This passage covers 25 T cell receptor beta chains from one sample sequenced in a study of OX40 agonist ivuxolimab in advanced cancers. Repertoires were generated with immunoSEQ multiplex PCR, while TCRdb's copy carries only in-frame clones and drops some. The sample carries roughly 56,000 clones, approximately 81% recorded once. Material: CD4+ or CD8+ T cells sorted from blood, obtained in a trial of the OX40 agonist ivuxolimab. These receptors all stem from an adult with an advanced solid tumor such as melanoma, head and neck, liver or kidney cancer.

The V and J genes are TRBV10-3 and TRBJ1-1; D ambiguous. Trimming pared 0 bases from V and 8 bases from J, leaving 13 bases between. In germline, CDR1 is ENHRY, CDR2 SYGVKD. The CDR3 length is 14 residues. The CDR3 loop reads CAISESGLEREAFF. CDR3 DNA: TGTGCCATCAGTGAGTCGGGCTTGGAGAGAGAAGCTTTCTTT.

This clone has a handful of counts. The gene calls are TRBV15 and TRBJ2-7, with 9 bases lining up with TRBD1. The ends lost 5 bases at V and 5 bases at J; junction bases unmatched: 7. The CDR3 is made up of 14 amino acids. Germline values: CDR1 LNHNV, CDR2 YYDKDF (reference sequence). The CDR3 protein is CATSGRDRENEQYF. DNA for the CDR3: TGTGCCACCAGCGGACGGGACAGGGAAAACGAGCAGTACTTC. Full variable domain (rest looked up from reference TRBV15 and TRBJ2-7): DAMVIQNPRYQVTQFGKPVTLSCSQTLNHNVMYWYQQKSSQAPKLLFHYYDKDFNNEADTPDNFQSRRPNTSFCFLDIRSPGLGDTAMYLCATSGRDRENEQYFGPGTRLTVT.

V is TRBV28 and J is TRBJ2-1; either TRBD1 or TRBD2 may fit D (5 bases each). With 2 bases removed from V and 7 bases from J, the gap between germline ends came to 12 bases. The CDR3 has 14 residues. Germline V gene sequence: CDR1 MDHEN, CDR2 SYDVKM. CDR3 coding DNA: TGTGCCAGCAGTTTAAGGGGATGGGGGAATGAGCAGTTCTTC. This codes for CASSLRGWGNEQFF.

The CDR3 is CSATDPGTGVWNEQFF. The CDR3 nucleotides are TGCAGCGCCACCGATCCCGGGACAGGGGTGTGGAATGAGCAGTTCTTC. The rearrangement links TRBV29-1 to TRBJ2-1; the match to TRBD1 covers 10 bases. CDR3 length equals 16 residues. Germline V lookup: CDR1 SQVTM, CDR2 ANQGSEA. J gave up 7 bases and V 7 bases, and 16 bases lay outside the gene matches.

The chain's CDR3 is CASSWELRETQYF. In DNA form, the CDR3 reads TGTGCCAGCAGCTGGGAACTCCGAGAGACCCAGTACTTC. V usage is TRBV11-2 and J usage is TRBJ2-5; no definite D call. V was clipped by 4 bases and J by 4 bases, with 10 bases between them. The CDR3 has 13 residues. Germline loops: CDR1 SGHAT, CDR2 FQNNGV.

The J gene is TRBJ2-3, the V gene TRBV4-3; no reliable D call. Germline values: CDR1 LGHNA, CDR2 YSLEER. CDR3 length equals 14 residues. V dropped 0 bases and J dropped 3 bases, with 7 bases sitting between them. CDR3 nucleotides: TGCGCCAGCAGCCAAGATAGAGCGACAGATACGCAGTATTTT. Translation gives CASSQDRATDTQYF.

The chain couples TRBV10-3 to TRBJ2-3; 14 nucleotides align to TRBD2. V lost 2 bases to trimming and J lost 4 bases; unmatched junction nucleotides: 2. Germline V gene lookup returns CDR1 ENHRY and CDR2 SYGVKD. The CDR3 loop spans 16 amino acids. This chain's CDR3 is CAISEPTSGRADTQYF. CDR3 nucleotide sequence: TGTGCCATCAGTGAGCCGACTAGCGGGAGGGCAGATACGCAGTATTTT.

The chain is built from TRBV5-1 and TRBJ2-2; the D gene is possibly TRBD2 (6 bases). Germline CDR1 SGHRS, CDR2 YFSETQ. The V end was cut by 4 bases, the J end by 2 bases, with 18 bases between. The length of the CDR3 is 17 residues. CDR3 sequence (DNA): TGCGCCAGCAGCCTCTATGAGACTAGAATAAACACCGGGGAGCTGTTTTTT. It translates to CASSLYETRINTGELFF. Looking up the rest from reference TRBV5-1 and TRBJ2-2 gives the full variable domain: KAGVTQTPRYLIKTRGQQVTLSCSPISGHRSVSWYQQTPGQGLQFLFEYFSETQRNKGNFPGRFSGRQFSNSRSEMNVSTLELGDSALYLCASSLYETRINTGELFFGEGSRLTVL.

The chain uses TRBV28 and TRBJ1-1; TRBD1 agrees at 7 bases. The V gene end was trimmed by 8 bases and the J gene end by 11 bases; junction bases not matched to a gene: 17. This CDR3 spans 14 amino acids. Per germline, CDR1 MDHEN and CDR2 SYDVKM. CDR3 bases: TGTGCCAGCGGCCCGACAGGGAAGCCTGGGGAGGCTTTCTTT. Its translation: CASGPTGKPGEAFF.

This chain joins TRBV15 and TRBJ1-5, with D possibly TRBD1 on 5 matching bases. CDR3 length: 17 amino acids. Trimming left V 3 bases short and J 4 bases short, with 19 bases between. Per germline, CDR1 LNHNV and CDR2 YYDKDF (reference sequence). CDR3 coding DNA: TGTGCCACCAGCAGGGGTGTGAGACAGCGAGGTAATCAGCCCCAGCATTTT. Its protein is CATSRGVRQRGNQPQHF.

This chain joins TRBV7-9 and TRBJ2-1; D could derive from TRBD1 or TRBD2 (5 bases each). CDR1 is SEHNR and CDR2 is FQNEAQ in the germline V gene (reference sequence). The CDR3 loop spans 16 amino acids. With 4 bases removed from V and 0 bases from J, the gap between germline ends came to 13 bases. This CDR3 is CASSSRDPSSYNEQFF. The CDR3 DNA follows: TGTGCCAGCAGCTCCCGGGACCCGAGCTCCTACAATGAGCAGTTCTTC. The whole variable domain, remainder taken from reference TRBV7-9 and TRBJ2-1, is DTGVSQNPRHKITKRGQNVTFRCDPISEHNRLYWYRQTLGQGPEFLTYFQNEAQLEKSRLLSDRFSAERPKGSFSTLEIQRTEQGDSAMYLCASSSRDPSSYNEQFFGPGTRLTVL.

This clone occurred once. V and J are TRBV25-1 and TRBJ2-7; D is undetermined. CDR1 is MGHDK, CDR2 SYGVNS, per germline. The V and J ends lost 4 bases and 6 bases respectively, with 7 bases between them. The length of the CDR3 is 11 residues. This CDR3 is CASSGLGEQYF. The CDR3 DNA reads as TGTGCCAGCAGTGGGCTAGGCGAGCAGTACTTC.

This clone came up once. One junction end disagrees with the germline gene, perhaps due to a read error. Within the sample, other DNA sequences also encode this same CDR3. The CDR3 spells CVVTGSNQPQHF. The CDR3 region has the DNA TGTGTAGTTACAGGGAGCAATCAGCCTCAGCATTTT. The chain carries TRBV28 and TRBJ1-5, with TRBD1 as a possible D gene (6 bases). The germline gives CDR1 MDHEN, CDR2 SYDVKM. The CDR3 covers 12 residues.

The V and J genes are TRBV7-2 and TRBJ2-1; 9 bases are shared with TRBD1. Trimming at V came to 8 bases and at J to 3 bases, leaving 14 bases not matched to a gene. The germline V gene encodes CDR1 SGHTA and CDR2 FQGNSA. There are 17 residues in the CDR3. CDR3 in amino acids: CASAPRVPTGGYNEQFF. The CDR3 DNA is TGTGCCAGCGCCCCTAGAGTTCCGACAGGGGGCTACAATGAGCAGTTCTTC.

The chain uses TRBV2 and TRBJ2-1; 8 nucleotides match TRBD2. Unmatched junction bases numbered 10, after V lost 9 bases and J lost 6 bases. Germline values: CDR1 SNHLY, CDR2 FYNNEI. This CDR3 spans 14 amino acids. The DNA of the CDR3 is TGTGCCAGTAAAGCCGGGACTAGTTCCAATGAGCAGTTCTTC. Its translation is CASKAGTSSNEQFF.

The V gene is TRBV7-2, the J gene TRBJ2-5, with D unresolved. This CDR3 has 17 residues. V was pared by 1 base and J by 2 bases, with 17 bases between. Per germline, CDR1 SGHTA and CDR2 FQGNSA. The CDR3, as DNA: TGTGCCAGCAGCTTAGTGTCGGGCTGGGTGGCACAAGAGACCCAGTACTTC. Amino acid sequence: CASSLVSGWVAQETQYF.

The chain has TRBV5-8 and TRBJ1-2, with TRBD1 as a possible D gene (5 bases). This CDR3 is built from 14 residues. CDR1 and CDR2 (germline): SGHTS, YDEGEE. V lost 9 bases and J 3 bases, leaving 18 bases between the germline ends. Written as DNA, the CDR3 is TGTGCCACTGACTACGGGACGGGGGACTATGGCTACACCTTC. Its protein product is CATDYGTGDYGYTF.

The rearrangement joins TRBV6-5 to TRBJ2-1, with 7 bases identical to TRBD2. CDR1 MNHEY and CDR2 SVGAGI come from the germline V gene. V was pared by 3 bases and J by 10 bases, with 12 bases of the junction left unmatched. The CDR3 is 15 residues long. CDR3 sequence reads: CASSYTVLGREEQFF. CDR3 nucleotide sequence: TGTGCCAGCAGTTATACCGTCCTTGGGAGGGAAGAGCAGTTCTTC.

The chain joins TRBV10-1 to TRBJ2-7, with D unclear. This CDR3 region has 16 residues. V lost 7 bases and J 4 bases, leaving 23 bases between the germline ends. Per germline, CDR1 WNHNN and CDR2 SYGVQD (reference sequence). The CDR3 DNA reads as TGCGCCAGCAACCCCCTGGTGGCAGACCCTCTATACGAGCAGTACTTC. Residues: CASNPLVADPLYEQYF.

This chain's CDR3 is CASSSPPGTETQYF. The CDR3 coding sequence is TGTGCCAGCAGTTCCCCCCCGGGTACGGAGACCCAGTACTTC. The V and J genes are TRBV6-6 and TRBJ2-5, with D unclear. Per germline, CDR1 MNHNY and CDR2 SVGAGI (reference sequence). Deletions cut 4 bases from V and 5 bases from J, with 14 bases between. This CDR3 is built from 14 residues.

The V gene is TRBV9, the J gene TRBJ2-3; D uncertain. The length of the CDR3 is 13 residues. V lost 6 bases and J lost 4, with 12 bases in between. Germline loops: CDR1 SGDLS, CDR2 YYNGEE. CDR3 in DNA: TGTGCCAGCAAAGGTGTTGAGGCAGATACGCAGTATTTT. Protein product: CASKGVEADTQYF.

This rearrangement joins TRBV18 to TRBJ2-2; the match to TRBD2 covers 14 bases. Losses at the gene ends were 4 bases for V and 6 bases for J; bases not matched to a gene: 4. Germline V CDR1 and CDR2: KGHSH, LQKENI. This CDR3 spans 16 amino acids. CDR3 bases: TGTGCCAGCTCACTGACTAGCGGGAGGGCGTCCGGGGAGCTGTTTTTT. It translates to CASSLTSGRASGELFF.

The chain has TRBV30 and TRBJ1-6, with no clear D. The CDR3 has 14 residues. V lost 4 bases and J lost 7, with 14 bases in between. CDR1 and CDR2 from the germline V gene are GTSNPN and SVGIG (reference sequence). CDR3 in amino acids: CAWTSNGRNSPLHF. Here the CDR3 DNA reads TGTGCCTGGACGAGCAACGGGAGGAATTCACCCCTCCACTTT.

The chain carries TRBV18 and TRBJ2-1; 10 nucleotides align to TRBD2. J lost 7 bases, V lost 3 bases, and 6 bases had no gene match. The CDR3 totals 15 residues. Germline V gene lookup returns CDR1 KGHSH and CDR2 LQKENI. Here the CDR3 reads CASSPLAGVGNEQFF. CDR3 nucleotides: TGTGCCAGCTCACCCCTAGCGGGAGTAGGGAATGAGCAGTTCTTC. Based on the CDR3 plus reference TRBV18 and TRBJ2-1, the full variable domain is NAGVMQNPRHLVRRRGQEARLRCSPMKGHSHVYWYRQLPEEGLKFMVYLQKENIIDESGMPKERFSAEFPKEGPSILRIQQVVRGDSAAYFCASSPLAGVGNEQFFGPGTRLTVL.

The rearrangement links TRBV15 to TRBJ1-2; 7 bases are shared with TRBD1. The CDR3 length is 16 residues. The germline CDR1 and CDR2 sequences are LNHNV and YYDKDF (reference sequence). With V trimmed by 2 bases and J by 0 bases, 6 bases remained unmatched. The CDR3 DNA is TGTGCCACCAGCAGAACCACAGGGGCAACTAACTATGGCTACACCTTC. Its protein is CATSRTTGATNYGYTF.